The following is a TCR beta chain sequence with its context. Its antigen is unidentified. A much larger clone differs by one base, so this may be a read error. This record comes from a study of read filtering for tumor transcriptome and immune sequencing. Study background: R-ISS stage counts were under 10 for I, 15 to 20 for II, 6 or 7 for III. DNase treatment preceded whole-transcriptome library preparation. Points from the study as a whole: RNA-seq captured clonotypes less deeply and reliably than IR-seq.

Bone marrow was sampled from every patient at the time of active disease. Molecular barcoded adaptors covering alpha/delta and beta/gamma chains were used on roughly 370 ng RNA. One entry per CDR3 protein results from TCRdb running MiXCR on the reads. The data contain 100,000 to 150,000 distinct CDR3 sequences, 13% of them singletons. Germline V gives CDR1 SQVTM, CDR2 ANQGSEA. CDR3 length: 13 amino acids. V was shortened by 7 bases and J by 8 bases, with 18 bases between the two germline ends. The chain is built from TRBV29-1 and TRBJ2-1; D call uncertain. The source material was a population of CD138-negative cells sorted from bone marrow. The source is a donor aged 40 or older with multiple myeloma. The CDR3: CSAEVRAFDEQFF. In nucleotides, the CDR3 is TGCAGCGCTGAGGTACGCGCATTCGATGAGCAGTTCTTC.